This entry lists 8 T cell receptor beta chains sequenced from one sample in a study of blood T cell repertoires in COVID-19. The repertoire was sequenced with immunoSEQ multiplex PCR; TCRdb's copy has only in-frame clones and lacks some. The repertoire holds around 300,000 clones, roughly nine tenths seen once, with roughly 2.9% in the top ten. Material: peripheral blood. All receptors derive from a woman in her twenties or thirties with COVID-19, enrolled during active disease.

A few counts support this clone. The chain links TRBV5-5 to TRBJ2-7; D unresolved. Germline CDR1 SGHKS, CDR2 YYEKEE (reference sequence). This CDR3 is 14 amino acids long. The V gene lost 0 bases and the J gene lost 4 bases, with 11 bases spanning the gap. The CDR3 nucleotides read TGTGCCAGCAGCTTGGAAGAGAGCAGGTACGAGCAGTACTTC. It yields the protein CASSLEESRYEQYF.

The chain joins TRBV5-5 to TRBJ2-7, with 10 bases matching TRBD2. CDR1 SGHKS and CDR2 YYEKEE come from the germline V gene (reference sequence). Losses at the gene ends were 4 bases for V and 3 bases for J; bases not matched to a gene: 4. The CDR3 extends over 14 amino acids. The DNA of the CDR3 is TGTGCCAGCAGCACTCGGACTAGCGGCTACGAGCAGTACTTC. As protein: CASSTRTSGYEQYF.

This chain connects TRBV10-3 to TRBJ1-3, with D hard to call. Trimming pared 10 bases from V and 0 bases from J, leaving 4 bases between. The CDR3 contains 11 residues. Per germline, CDR1 ENHRY and CDR2 SYGVKD. CDR3 in DNA: TGTGCCACGGGCTCTGGAAACACCATATATTTT. It is translated as CATGSGNTIYF.

This clone has a handful of counts. The V and J genes are TRBV5-5 and TRBJ2-1; 7 bases fit TRBD1. The germline CDR1 and CDR2 sequences are SGHKS and YYEKEE (reference sequence). This CDR3 is built from 14 residues. With 4 bases clipped from V and 5 bases from J, the junction kept 6 bases outside the gene matches. The CDR3 spells CASSTVGTDNEQFF. In nucleotides, the CDR3 is TGTGCCAGCAGCACGGTTGGGACAGACAATGAGCAGTTCTTC. The full variable domain, in which reference TRBV5-5 and TRBJ2-1 provide the parts outside the CDR3, is DAGVTQSPTHLIKTRGQQVTLRCSPISGHKSVSWYQQVLGQGPQFIFQYYEKEERGRGNFPDRFSARQFPNYSSELNVNALLLGDSALYLCASSTVGTDNEQFFGPGTRLTVL.

The chain couples TRBV27 to TRBJ1-1; D gene unclear. Germline V lookup: CDR1 MNHEY, CDR2 SMNVEV (reference sequence). CDR3 length: 14 residues. V lost 5 bases and J lost 7, with 17 bases in between. The CDR3 here is CASSASTAMGEAFF. DNA of the CDR3: TGTGCCAGCAGTGCCTCGACTGCGATGGGTGAAGCTTTCTTT.

Only one count was recorded for this clone. The chain links TRBV6-2 or TRBV6-3 to TRBJ1-2; possible D gene TRBD1, 6 bases. The CDR3 has 16 amino acids. V lost 2 bases, J lost 4 bases, and 17 bases lay in between. Looked up from germline, CDR1 is MNHEY and CDR2 is SVGEGT. The CDR3 bases are TGTGCCAGCAGTTACGGGGGAGACAGGTCCCTCTATGGCTACACCTTC. This sequence encodes CASSYGGDRSLYGYTF.

The rearrangement joins TRBV7-9 to TRBJ2-7; 11 positions agree with TRBD2. The germline V gene encodes CDR1 SEHNR and CDR2 FQNEAQ (reference sequence). Unmatched junction bases numbered 5, after V lost 5 bases and J lost 2 bases. CDR3 size: 15 residues. The CDR3 spells CASSNTSGSTYEQYF. CDR3 nucleotide sequence: TGTGCCAGCAGCAATACTAGCGGGAGCACCTACGAGCAGTACTTC.

The genes are TRBV5-6 and TRBJ1-6, with D hard to call. Germline loops: CDR1 SGHDT, CDR2 YYEEEE. This CDR3 contains 17 residues. V shed 0 bases and J shed 1 base, with 11 bases lying between them. The CDR3 coding sequence is TGTGCCAGCAGCTTGGACGGAGCAGTATCCTATAATTCACCCCTCCACTTT. It is translated as CASSLDGAVSYNSPLHF. The entire variable domain, with the rest obtained from reference TRBV5-6 and TRBJ1-6, is as follows: DAGVTQSPTHLIKTRGQQVTLRCSPKSGHDTVSWYQQALGQGPQFIFQYYEEEERQRGNFPDRFSGHQFPNYSSELNVNALLLGDSALYLCASSLDGAVSYNSPLHFGNGTRLTVT.